These T cell receptor beta chains were read from a single sample in a study of OX40 agonist ivuxolimab in advanced cancers. Sequenced by immunoSEQ multiplex PCR; TCRdb stores in-frame clones only, minus some. The profile covers 50,000 to 70,000 clones, with approximately 88% appearing a single time and just over 0.75% taken by the ten largest. The source material was CD4+ or CD8+ T cells sorted from blood, sampled in a trial of the OX40 agonist ivuxolimab. The receptors shown here come from an adult with an advanced solid tumor such as melanoma, head and neck, liver or kidney cancer. Both conserved end residues are trimmed from each CDR3. Each record gives: J gene, V gene, CDR3 protein.

TRBJ1-2,TRBV28,ASSSGQGAFGYT
TRBJ2-1,TRBV5-5,ASSLLGQGVGNEQF
TRBJ2-7,TRBV6-6,ASNHPSTYEQY
TRBJ2-3,TRBV6-6,ASSRGGTTDTQY
TRBJ2-5,TRBV5-6,ASSFSETQY
TRBJ2-1,TRBV28,ASALRYNEQF
TRBJ2-7,TRBV18,ASSPGLAGKTYEQY
TRBJ2-7,TRBV27,ASSLSSGSYEQY
TRBJ2-3,TRBV9,ASSVAWGGGDTQY
TRBJ1-1,TRBV7-6,ASSLDDRTVNTEAF
TRBJ2-5,TRBV18,ASSPEALGETQY
TRBJ1-1,TRBV7-9,ASSLAGTEAF
TRBJ2-3,TRBV7-3,ASSPSGDTQY
TRBJ2-5,TRBV7-9,ASSWGGGQETQY
TRBJ2-2,TRBV6-1,ASSESGTLNTGELF
TRBJ2-7,TRBV7-9,ASSDYEQY
TRBJ2-5,TRBV5-1,ASSAGGRETQY
TRBJ2-6,TRBV18,ASSPVPSGGSGANVLT
TRBJ1-5,TRBV10-3,AISGGTVNNQPQH
TRBJ2-7,TRBV6-5,ASSYGTGSSYEQY
TRBJ1-2,TRBV6-1,ASSTQLGAVGYT
TRBJ1-1,TRBV28,ASETGQGYTEAF
TRBJ1-2,TRBV25-1,ASSESIGGAAGYT
TRBJ1-5,TRBV19,ASRPGNQPQH
TRBJ1-6,TRBV7-2,ASSLELGSPLH
TRBJ1-2,TRBV28,ASKRAGGGYT
TRBJ1-2,TRBV4-2,ASSQEAGGYGYT
TRBJ2-7,TRBV9,ASSPNDRVYEQY
TRBJ2-3,TRBV7-7,ASSSLGGGTDTQY
TRBJ1-5,TRBV16,ASSPGPGGTQPQH
TRBJ1-2,TRBV13,ASSLGPNSHT
TRBJ1-5,TRBV18,ASSPRELHNQPQH
TRBJ2-1,TRBV7-9,ASSFRSSGNEQF
TRBJ2-5,TRBV5-1,ASSLRGGADLGETQY
TRBJ2-3,TRBV5-6,ASSLDSTDTQY
TRBJ2-7,TRBV30,AWSERRDLGLEQY
TRBJ2-5,TRBV19,ASTEQGAGTQY
TRBJ1-2,TRBV28,ASSLRRQGALGYT
TRBJ1-2,TRBV7-9,ASSLPSPGVGYGYT
TRBJ1-5,TRBV5-6,ASSFSGSNLNQPQH
TRBJ2-7,TRBV18,ASSPQGSSYEQY
TRBJ2-7,TRBV27,ASSSRQAYSYEQY
TRBJ2-1,TRBV5-6,ASTEYQKSGGF
TRBJ2-7,TRBV18,ASSVGGGYEQY
TRBJ1-1,TRBV19,ASSRDRDTEAF
TRBJ1-2,TRBV9,ASSADGEPYGYT
TRBJ1-2,TRBV6-6,ASSSAGGYGYT
TRBJ1-1,TRBV19,ASSIVRGSTEAF
TRBJ2-2,TRBV14,ASSRKFGGAGELF
TRBJ2-5,TRBV6-6,ASSYGLAEETQY
TRBJ2-2,TRBV27,ATAGHKTSGVGVGELF
TRBJ2-3,TRBV18,ASSPQPPGPTSTDTQY
TRBJ2-1,TRBV15,ATSSPHWSSYNEQF
TRBJ2-3,TRBV28,ASSQILKMDTQY
TRBJ1-1,TRBV7-9,ASRGGGDTEAF